The present T cell receptor (beta chain) was sequenced within a study of technical replicates of blood from a handful of donors. V was pared by 4 bases and J by 3 bases, with 12 bases between. Germline lookup yields CDR1 SGHAT and CDR2 FQDESV (reference sequence). The CDR3 length is 14 residues. The assay was immunoSEQ multiplex PCR, and TCRdb's table has in-frame clones only and misses some. This sample has over 65,000 clones, with 94% found just once. The sequence was collected from a human donor in good health. The V call is TRBV11-1, the J call TRBJ2-5; D might be TRBD1 (6 bases). Sequencing used T cells isolated from PBMCs. The CDR3 coding sequence is TGTGCCAGCAGCTATCGGACAGCAAAAGAGACCCAGTACTTC. Residues: CASSYRTAKETQYF.